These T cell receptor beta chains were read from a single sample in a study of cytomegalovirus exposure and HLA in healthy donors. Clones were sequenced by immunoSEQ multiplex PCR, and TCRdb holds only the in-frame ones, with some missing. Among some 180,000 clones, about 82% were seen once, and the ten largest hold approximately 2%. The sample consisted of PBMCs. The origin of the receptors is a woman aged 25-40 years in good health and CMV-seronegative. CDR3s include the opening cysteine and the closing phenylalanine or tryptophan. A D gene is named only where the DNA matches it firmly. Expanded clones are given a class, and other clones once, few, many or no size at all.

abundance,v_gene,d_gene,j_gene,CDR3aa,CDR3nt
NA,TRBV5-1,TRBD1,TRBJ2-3,CASSLGRQGVDTQYF,TGCGCCAGCAGCTTGGGGCGACAGGGAGTAGATACGCAGTATTTT
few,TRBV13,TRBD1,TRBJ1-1,CASSSWDRGMNTEAFF,TGTGCCAGCAGCTCCTGGGACAGGGGGATGAACACTGAAGCTTTCTTT
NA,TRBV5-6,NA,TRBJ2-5,CASRPAGDQETQYF,TGTGCCAGCAGACCTGCGGGTGATCAAGAGACCCAGTACTTC
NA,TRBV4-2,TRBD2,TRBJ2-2,CASSLLIAGGSGELFF,TGTGCCAGCAGCCTCCTCATAGCGGGGGGGTCCGGGGAGCTGTTTTTT
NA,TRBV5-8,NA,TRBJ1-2,CASSLGLLANYGYTF,TGTGCCAGCAGCCTGGGACTGCTAGCTAACTATGGCTACACCTTC
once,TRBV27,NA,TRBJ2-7,CASSLRGHGHEQYF,TGTGCCAGCAGTTTACGCGGGCACGGCCACGAGCAGTACTTC
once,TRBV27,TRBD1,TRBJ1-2,CASSTGTGPWEGYTF,TGTGCCAGCAGTACGGGGACAGGGCCATGGGAAGGCTACACCTTC
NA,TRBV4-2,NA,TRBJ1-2,CASSQDGEANYGYTF,TGTGCCAGCAGCCAAGATGGGGAGGCCAACTATGGCTACACCTTC
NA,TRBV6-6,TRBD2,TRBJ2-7,CASRRYGGGSYEQYF,TGTGCCAGCAGGAGATACGGGGGGGGGTCCTACGAGCAGTACTTC
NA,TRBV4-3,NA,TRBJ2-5,CASSLLTGETQYF,TGCGCCAGCAGCCTACTGACGGGGGAGACCCAGTACTTC
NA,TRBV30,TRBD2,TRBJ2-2,CASRPPLAGGAGELFF,TGTGCCTCCCGCCCCCCACTAGCGGGGGGGGCCGGGGAGCTGTTTTTT
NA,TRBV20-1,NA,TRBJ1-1,CSAQRGEAFF,TGCAGTGCTCAAAGGGGTGAAGCTTTCTTT
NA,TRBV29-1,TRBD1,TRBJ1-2,CSVGPLSSGTGIKESYGYTF,TGCAGCGTTGGACCCCTTTCCTCCGGGACAGGGATAAAAGAGAGTTATGGCTACACCTTC
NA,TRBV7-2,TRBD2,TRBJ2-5,CASILIAGVQETQYF,TGTGCCAGCATCCTTATAGCGGGGGTCCAAGAGACCCAGTACTTC
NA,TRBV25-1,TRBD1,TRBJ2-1,CASSEKTGMFHNEQFF,TGTGCCAGCAGTGAAAAGACAGGGATGTTCCACAATGAGCAGTTCTTC
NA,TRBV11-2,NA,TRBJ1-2,CASSFENSYGYTF,TGTGCCAGCAGCTTTGAGAACTCCTATGGCTACACCTTC
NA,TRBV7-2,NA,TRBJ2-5,CASSYGGGSETQYF,TGTGCCTCCAGCTACGGAGGAGGGTCAGAGACCCAGTACTTC
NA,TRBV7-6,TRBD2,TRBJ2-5,CASSLGLAGAGETQYF,TGTGCCAGCAGCTTAGGGTTAGCGGGGGCGGGGGAGACCCAGTACTTC
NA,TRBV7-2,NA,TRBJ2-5,CASSRTLAGQETQYF,TGTGCCAGCAGCCGGACGTTGGCGGGTCAAGAGACCCAGTACTTC
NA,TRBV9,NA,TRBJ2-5,CASSVEAGETQYF,TGTGCCAGCAGCGTAGAGGCCGGGGAGACCCAGTACTTC
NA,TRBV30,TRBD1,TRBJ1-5,CAWSDRNNQPQHF,TGTGCCTGGTCGGACAGGAACAATCAGCCCCAGCATTTT
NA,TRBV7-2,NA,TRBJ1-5,CASRLSQGNQPQHF,TGTGCCAGCAGGCTTAGTCAGGGGAATCAGCCCCAGCATTTT
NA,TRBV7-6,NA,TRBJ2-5,CASSLVDNTQETQYF,TGTGCCAGCAGCTTGGTAGACAATACCCAAGAGACCCAGTACTTC
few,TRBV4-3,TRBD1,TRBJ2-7,CASSRWTGADEQYF,TGCGCCAGCAGCCGTTGGACAGGGGCAGACGAGCAGTACTTC
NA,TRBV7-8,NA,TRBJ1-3,CASSIGQGSGNTIYF,TGTGCCAGCAGCATAGGGCAGGGGTCTGGAAACACCATATATTTT
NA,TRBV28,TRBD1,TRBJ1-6,CASRSPGQGNSPLHF,TGTGCCAGCAGAAGCCCGGGACAGGGAAATTCACCCCTCCACTTT
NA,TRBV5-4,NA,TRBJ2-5,CASSLAGVEETQYF,TGTGCCAGCAGCTTGGCAGGGGTTGAAGAGACCCAGTACTTC
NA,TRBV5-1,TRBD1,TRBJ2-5,CASRDSWYQETQYF,TGCGCCAGCCGGGACAGTTGGTACCAAGAGACCCAGTACTTC
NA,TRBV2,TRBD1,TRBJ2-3,CASRQGPTDTQYF,TGTGCCAGCAGACAGGGGCCCACAGATACGCAGTATTTT
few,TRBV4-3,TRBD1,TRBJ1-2,CASSQLGTGIFYGYTF,TGCGCCAGCAGCCAGTTAGGGACAGGGATTTTTTATGGCTACACCTTC
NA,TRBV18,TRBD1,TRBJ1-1,CASSPTGRGLRAFF,TGTGCCAGCTCACCCACCGGCAGGGGGCTGCGGGCTTTCTTT
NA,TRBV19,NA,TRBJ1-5,CASIDYVGTNQPQHF,TGTGCCAGTATCGACTACGTAGGAACGAATCAGCCCCAGCATTTT
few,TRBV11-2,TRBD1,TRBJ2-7,CASSPIGWTGSYEQYF,TGTGCCAGCAGCCCGATCGGGTGGACAGGCTCCTACGAGCAGTACTTC
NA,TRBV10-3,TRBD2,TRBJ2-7,CATSSGDSNEQYF,TGTGCCACCTCTAGCGGGGATTCGAACGAGCAGTACTTC
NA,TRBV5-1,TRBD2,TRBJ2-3,CASALSGGVTDTQYF,TGCGCCAGCGCCCTTAGCGGGGGGGTCACAGATACGCAGTATTTT
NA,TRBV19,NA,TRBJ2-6,CASSILLSSGANVLTF,TGTGCCAGTAGCATCCTACTTTCCTCTGGGGCCAACGTCCTGACTTTC
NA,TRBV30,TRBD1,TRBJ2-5,CAWSLGTGGEQYF,TGTGCCTGGAGTTTAGGGACAGGGGGGGAGCAGTACTTC
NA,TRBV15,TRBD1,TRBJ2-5,CATSTHDRTGGETQYF,TGTGCCACCAGCACCCATGACCGGACAGGGGGGGAGACCCAGTACTTC
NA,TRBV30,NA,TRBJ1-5,CAWSPRGSNQPQHF,TGTGCCTGGAGCCCACGGGGTAGCAATCAGCCCCAGCATTTT
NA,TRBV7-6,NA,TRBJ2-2,CASGATRVTIRNTGELFF,TGTGCCAGCGGCGCCACCAGGGTTACGATAAGGAACACCGGGGAGCTGTTTTTT
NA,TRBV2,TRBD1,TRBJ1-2,CASSRQGDTYGYTF,TGTGCCAGCAGCAGACAGGGAGACACTTATGGCTACACCTTC
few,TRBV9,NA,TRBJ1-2,CASSPRERFLMGGYTF,TGTGCCAGCAGCCCAAGAGAGAGGTTCCTGATGGGTGGCTACACCTTC